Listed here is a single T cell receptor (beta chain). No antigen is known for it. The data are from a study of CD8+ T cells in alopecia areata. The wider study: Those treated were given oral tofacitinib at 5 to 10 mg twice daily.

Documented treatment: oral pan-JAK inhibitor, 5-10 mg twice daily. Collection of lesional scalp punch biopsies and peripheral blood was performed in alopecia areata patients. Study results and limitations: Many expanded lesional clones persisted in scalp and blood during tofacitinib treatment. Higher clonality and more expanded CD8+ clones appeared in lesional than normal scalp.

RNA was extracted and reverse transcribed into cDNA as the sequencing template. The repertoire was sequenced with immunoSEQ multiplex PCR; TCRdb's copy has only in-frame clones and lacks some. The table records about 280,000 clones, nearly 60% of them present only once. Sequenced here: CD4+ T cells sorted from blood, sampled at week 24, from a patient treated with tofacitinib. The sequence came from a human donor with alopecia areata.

The CDR3 nucleotides are TGTGCCATCTCTCGACAGGATGGCTACACCTTC. Translation gives CAISRQDGYTF. The rearrangement uses TRBV10-3 and TRBJ1-2, with a tentative D call TRBD1 (6 bases). Germline CDR1 and CDR2: ENHRY and SYGVKD. The CDR3 spans 11 residues. Trimming took 8 bases from V and 6 from J, leaving 10 bases between them.